A selection of T cell receptor beta chains follows, all from one sample in a study of OX40 agonist ivuxolimab in advanced cancers. TCRdb keeps only in-frame clones here, not all; method: immunoSEQ multiplex PCR. The sample records nearly 25,000 clones, about 77% being singletons. The sample was CD4+ or CD8+ T cells sorted from blood, taken in a trial of the OX40 agonist ivuxolimab. The receptors originated from an adult with an advanced solid tumor such as melanoma, head and neck, liver or kidney cancer. CDR3s include the opening cysteine and the closing phenylalanine or tryptophan. A D gene is named only where the DNA matches it firmly. Only part of the rows carry a size: once, few, many, or a class if the clone is expanded.

D gene	V gene	clone size	J gene	CDR3 DNA	CDR3 protein
TRBD1	TRBV15	NA	TRBJ1-6	TGTGCCACCAGCAGAGGGACAGGGACGGGTTCACCCCTCCACTTT	CATSRGTGTGSPLHF
TRBD2	TRBV11-2	few	TRBJ2-4	TGTGCCAGCAGCTTGACTAGCGGGGGAAACATTCAGTACTTC	CASSLTSGGNIQYF
TRBD1	TRBV29-1	once	TRBJ1-1	TGCAGCCCCTCGCCACAGGGGGCGGGTGAAGCTTTCTTT	CSPSPQGAGEAFF
NA	TRBV28	NA	TRBJ1-1	TGTGCCAGCGGACATCAACCTGAAGCTTTCTTT	CASGHQPEAFF
NA	TRBV7-6	NA	TRBJ2-5	TGTGCCAGCAGCTTGGAGACCCAGTACTTC	CASSLETQYF
TRBD2	TRBV28	NA	TRBJ2-5	TGTGCCAGCAGTCCGGGACTAGCGGGCGGAAAAGAGACCCAGTACTTC	CASSPGLAGGKETQYF
TRBD1	TRBV9	NA	TRBJ1-5	TGTGCCAGCAGCGGGACAGGTTATAGCAATCAGCCCCAGCATTTT	CASSGTGYSNQPQHF
TRBD1	TRBV6-6	NA	TRBJ2-7	TGTGCCAGCAGCACCGGGACAGGGAACGAGCAGTACTTC	CASSTGTGNEQYF
TRBD1	TRBV5-1	NA	TRBJ1-3	TGCGCCAGCAGCTTGGATGGCAGGGGGTTTGGAAACACCATATATTTT	CASSLDGRGFGNTIYF
NA	TRBV6-5	NA	TRBJ2-3	TGTGCCAGCAGTGGTGGCAGCACAGATACGCAGTATTTT	CASSGGSTDTQYF
TRBD2	TRBV5-1	NA	TRBJ2-1	TGCGCCAGCAGTTCAAGCGGGAGCGAGGGGTTCTTC	CASSSSGSEGFF
NA	TRBV5-1	once	TRBJ1-1	TGCGCCAGCAGCTTGAAGTTTGCAGGGATGGACACTGAAGCTTTCTTT	CASSLKFAGMDTEAFF
TRBD1	TRBV7-2	NA	TRBJ1-1	TGTGCCAGCAGCTTAGAGGGGGCAAGAAGCACTGAAGCTTTCTTT	CASSLEGARSTEAFF
NA	TRBV10-3	NA	TRBJ2-6	TGTGCCATCAGGGGGGGCTCTGGGGCCAACGTCCTGACTTTC	CAIRGGSGANVLTF
TRBD1	TRBV2	NA	TRBJ2-7	TGTGCCAGCAGAAGGGGGACAGGGGGCTCCTACGAGCAGTACTTC	CASRRGTGGSYEQYF
NA	TRBV28	few	TRBJ1-4	TGTGCCAGCAGTTATGGGCTAACTAATGAAAAACTGTTTTTT	CASSYGLTNEKLFF
TRBD1	TRBV11-1	NA	TRBJ1-1	TGTGCCAGCAGTCTTTACAGGGGACTGAACACTGAAGCTTTCTTT	CASSLYRGLNTEAFF
NA	TRBV6-6	NA	TRBJ1-2	TGTGCCAGCAGTTCCCTCCGGTCGGGAGGTATGGTGGGCTACACCTTC	CASSSLRSGGMVGYTF
NA	TRBV10-3	NA	TRBJ1-4	TGTGCCATCAGAGCAACAGGGCAAACTAATGAAAAACTGTTTTTT	CAIRATGQTNEKLFF
TRBD1	TRBV6-5	NA	TRBJ1-2	TGTGCCAGCAGTTACACCTCAGGGGGACATGGCTACACCTTC	CASSYTSGGHGYTF
NA	TRBV7-2	NA	TRBJ2-1	TGTGCCAGCAGCTTAGGGGGGTTGCCCTACAATGAGCAGTTCTTC	CASSLGGLPYNEQFF
NA	TRBV9	large	TRBJ1-3	TGTGCCAGCAGCGACAACAGGGACAACACCATATATTTT	CASSDNRDNTIYF
NA	TRBV5-8	NA	TRBJ1-5	TGTGCCAGCAGCTCCGGGTGGGGGCAGCCCCAGCATTTT	CASSSGWGQPQHF
NA	TRBV6-5	few	TRBJ1-4	TGTGCCAGCAGTTATCAGGGGACGTCTAATGAAAAACTGTTTTTT	CASSYQGTSNEKLFF
TRBD1	TRBV5-6	once	TRBJ1-3	TGTGCCAGCAGCCCGGGACAGGTCCTCTCTGGAAACACCATATATTTT	CASSPGQVLSGNTIYF
NA	TRBV7-9	NA	TRBJ2-7	TGTGCCAGCAGCGCACAGGGTGGAGAGGGAACCTACGAGCAGTACTTC	CASSAQGGEGTYEQYF
NA	TRBV7-2	NA	TRBJ1-1	TGTGCCAGCAGCCGCCCAGAGAACACTGAAGCTTTCTTT	CASSRPENTEAFF
NA	TRBV7-3	NA	TRBJ1-2	TGTGCCAGCAGCCACGGCCTAGGGTTGGGTGGCTACACCTTC	CASSHGLGLGGYTF
NA	TRBV7-3	NA	TRBJ1-5	TGTGCCAGCAGCTCCCGGGGAGCGACCCAGCCCCAGCATTTT	CASSSRGATQPQHF
TRBD2	TRBV6-5	NA	TRBJ2-1	TGTGCCAGCAGTTACTGGACTAGCGGGAAAGATGAGCAGTTCTTC	CASSYWTSGKDEQFF
NA	TRBV15	NA	TRBJ1-6	TGTGCCACCAGCAGAGAAGGGTTTAGGGGTTCACCCCTCCACTTT	CATSREGFRGSPLHF
NA	TRBV7-2	NA	TRBJ2-7	TGTGCCAGCAGCTTAATCGGAAGAAGTGCCTACGAGCAGTACTTC	CASSLIGRSAYEQYF
TRBD1	TRBV10-3	NA	TRBJ1-1	TGTGCCATCACGGACAGGGCTAACACTGAAGCTTTCTTT	CAITDRANTEAFF
NA	TRBV6-5	NA	TRBJ2-1	TGTGCCAGCAGACCGACAGGGAGGGATGAGCAGTTCTTC	CASRPTGRDEQFF
TRBD2	TRBV7-2	NA	TRBJ2-1	TGTGCCAGCAGCTTATGGGCTAGCGGGGGGGCCCAAAATGAGCAGTTCTTC	CASSLWASGGAQNEQFF
TRBD2	TRBV13	NA	TRBJ2-5	TGTGCCAGCAGCCCCAGGGAGGGTCAAGAGACCCAGTACTTC	CASSPREGQETQYF
NA	TRBV27	NA	TRBJ2-6	TGTGCCAGCAGCCCCTACCTGGGTCCCGGGGCCAACGTCCTGACTTTC	CASSPYLGPGANVLTF
TRBD2	TRBV5-1	NA	TRBJ2-4	TGCGCCAGCAGCTTGGGTAGCGGGGGCCTAGCCAAAAACATTCAGTACTTC	CASSLGSGGLAKNIQYF
TRBD2	TRBV4-3	NA	TRBJ2-4	TGCGCCAGCAGCCAAGGTCTAGCGGGGGCACCCTTTCAGTACTTC	CASSQGLAGAPFQYF
NA	TRBV11-3	NA	TRBJ2-1	TGTGCCAGCAGCTCTGTTGGGGGAAGGGGTGAGCAGTTCTTC	CASSSVGGRGEQFF
NA	TRBV6-4	medium-sized	TRBJ2-7	TGTGCCAGCAGTGAGTCTCCGCGGCACGAGCAGTACTTC	CASSESPRHEQYF
NA	TRBV7-2	NA	TRBJ1-2	TGTGCCAGCAGCTTAGTAGGGCTTGATGGCTACACCTTC	CASSLVGLDGYTF
NA	TRBV5-5	NA	TRBJ1-3	TGTGCCAGCAGCCGCGAATTCGCTGGAAACACCATATATTTT	CASSREFAGNTIYF
NA	TRBV7-9	few	TRBJ1-5	TGTGCCAGCAGCTTAATCGGTGATCAGCCCCAGCATTTT	CASSLIGDQPQHF
NA	TRBV19	NA	TRBJ1-5	TGTGCCAGTAGTATGGCGCCCTGGCAGGGTGGCGGCAATCAGCCCCAGCATTTT	CASSMAPWQGGGNQPQHF
NA	TRBV2	NA	TRBJ2-2	TGTGCCAGCAGTACTGTAACCGGGGAGCTGTTTTTT	CASSTVTGELFF
NA	TRBV7-9	NA	TRBJ1-3	TGTGCCAGCAGCTTAAGTACATCTGGAAACACCATATATTTT	CASSLSTSGNTIYF
NA	TRBV4-2	NA	TRBJ2-1	TGTGCCAGCACAATAAAACCCTCTAACTACAATGAGCAGTTCTTC	CASTIKPSNYNEQFF
NA	TRBV2	NA	TRBJ2-3	TGTGCCAGCAGCCAAGGGGCCTCAAGCACAGATACGCAGTATTTT	CASSQGASSTDTQYF
NA	TRBV4-1	once	TRBJ1-5	TGCGCCAGCAGCCAAGCAGGGCAAGGGGCCGGGCCCCAGCATTTT	CASSQAGQGAGPQHF
NA	TRBV2	NA	TRBJ2-7	TGTGCCAGCCTACGGGACACACTCACGAATTACGAGCAGTACTTC	CASLRDTLTNYEQYF
NA	TRBV28	NA	TRBJ2-7	TGTGCCAGCAGTTTACGGCCCGCAAACTACGAGCAGTACTTC	CASSLRPANYEQYF
NA	TRBV13	few	TRBJ2-5	TGTGCCAGCAGCTTAGGACTCCTCCAAGAGACCCAGTACTTC	CASSLGLLQETQYF
NA	TRBV11-2	once	TRBJ2-7	TGTGCCAGCAGCCCCCCCCTCCTCGAGCAGTACTTC	CASSPPLLEQYF
NA	TRBV4-3	NA	TRBJ1-6	TGCGCCAGCAGCCGACGGTCGGGCTTTGATAATTCACCCCTCCACTTT	CASSRRSGFDNSPLHF
NA	TRBV7-2	NA	TRBJ1-4	TGTGCCAGCAGCTTAGGGGGGGCGGCTAATGAAAAACTGTTTTTT	CASSLGGAANEKLFF
TRBD1	TRBV5-4	NA	TRBJ1-1	TGTGCCAGCAGCCCTGACAGGGGGCGCTTCACTGAAGCTTTCTTT	CASSPDRGRFTEAFF
TRBD1	TRBV6-5	NA	TRBJ2-7	TGTGCCAGCAGTTACAGCTACAGGGGAGTGGCCTACGAGCAGTACTTC	CASSYSYRGVAYEQYF
NA	TRBV11-2	NA	TRBJ2-3	TGTGCCAGCAGCTTAGGAGCAAATACGCAGTATTTT	CASSLGANTQYF